This T cell receptor beta chain is drawn from a study of OX40 agonist ivuxolimab in advanced cancers. About the investigation overall: Ivuxolimab, which targeted the costimulatory receptor OX40 (CD134), was an agonistic, fully human IgG2 monoclonal antibody. Intravenous ivuxolimab was administered to patients every 2 weeks at six dose levels: 0.01, 0.1, 0.3, 1.5, 3 and 10 mg/kg. Among the 50 to 55 dose-escalation patients, some 19 had hepatocellular carcinoma, around 15 melanoma, 9 renal cell carcinoma and 9 head and neck cancer. In the dose-escalation cohort, 70% to 85% of patients were male, and the mean age was approximately 60 years with a range of roughly 23 to 79. Prior anti-PD-1, anti-PD-L1 or anti-CTLA-4 therapy was permitted, and checkpoint inhibitors had been received by more than 35% of dose-escalation patients. Partial responses occurred in three dose-escalation patients: two with cutaneous melanoma and one with hepatocellular carcinoma. The purpose of peripheral TCRbeta sequencing was to test whether ivuxolimab changed TCR sequence diversity and led to clonal T-cell expansion. The paper covers the monotherapy dose-escalation part of the phase I ivuxolimab trial, which included N of about 50 patients. Overall study outcomes, separate from this receptor: Antigen specificity was not determined for the clonally expanded peripheral T cells. At doses of 0.1 to 3.0 mg/kg, clonal expansion of both CD4+ and CD8+ blood T cells was observed from baseline to week 6. In partial responders in the 0.1-3.0 mg/kg groups, normalized peripheral clonal expansion was found to be among the lowest, especially among CD8+ T cells. On average, CD8+ T cells showed more expanded clones than CD4+ T cells after ivuxolimab. Low levels of normalized T-cell clonal expansion were also shown by some nonresponding patients.

To sequence the TCRbeta CDR3 region, genomic DNA was isolated from the sorted cells. The immunoSEQ Assay was used for sequencing of TCRbeta CDR3 regions. TCRdb obtained this table from immuneACCESS and retained in-frame rearrangements with V and J assigned. These tables miss some clones; where compared with another copy, unresolved V genes account for less than half of the shortfall, and the remainder is unexplained. Present in this sample are roughly 92,000 clones, about 90% of which were seen just once. Of the sample, 0.7% to 1% falls within the top ten clones. Remarks on this clone: Its target antigen remains unknown. No quality values exist for individual bases; no much larger clone is one base distant.

The CDR3 runs 15 residues from the cysteine to the phenylalanine. The retained sequence is limited to the CDR3, 45 bases, with the frame set at the first base. From a lookup of the germline V gene (reference sequence), CDR1 and CDR2 are PRHDT and FYEKMQ. V is reduced by 2 bases and J by 0 bases, leaving a spacing of 11 bases between them. The trial excluded patients who had a history of autoimmune disease or who were on systemic immunosuppression. Peripheral blood for TCR sequencing was collected from all dose cohorts at baseline, on cycle 4 day 1, and on cycle 7 day 1. The samples were taken from a phase I, first-in-human, multicenter, open-label dose-escalation trial of ivuxolimab. Adults with locally advanced or metastatic melanoma, renal cell carcinoma, hepatocellular carcinoma or head and neck squamous cell carcinoma were enrolled in the trial. Before TCR sequencing, CD4+ and CD8+ T cells were separately sorted from peripheral blood.

Here the chain combines TRBV13 and TRBJ2-7; TRBD1 is perhaps the D gene, given 5 matching bases. The material sequenced was CD4+ or CD8+ T cells sorted from blood, taken in a trial of the OX40 agonist ivuxolimab. This clonotype was sampled from an adult with an advanced solid tumor such as melanoma, head and neck, liver or kidney cancer. The DNA sequence is as follows: TGTGCCAGCAGCTTACAGGGTAGAGACTCCTACGAGCAGTACTTC. Translated, this gives CASSLQGRDSYEQYF.